The following is a T cell receptor (beta chain) sequence with its context. It lacks a known antigen. The read halts 3 residues ahead of the CDR3 end, with the missing end drawn from the germline J gene. These data come from a study of T cells in women clearing cervical HPV infection (dated 2018 in TCRdb). Regarding the research as a whole: The cases were 25 to 30 women with histologically confirmed HPV16-related CIN3 or worse, and 2 of those women had invasive cancers. Controls were more than 20 women whose single incident HPV16 infection cleared within 12 months without precancer or cancer developing. Blood from cases was drawn at the visit where the lesion was first identified, while blood from controls was drawn once the infection was no longer detected. For cases, a median interval of nearly 150 days, with an interquartile range of 90 to 200 days, was observed between lesion detection and blood sampling. Because only a few women had HLA typing data, the possibility that HLA type acted as a confounder could not be ruled out. An exploratory proof-of-principle case-control study, nested within the Guanacaste HPV Natural History Study in Costa Rica, was conducted to compare TCR repertoires across cervical HPV16 outcomes. Cases and controls were matched on age within five years and on year of sample collection. Cases had a median age of about 34 years and controls had a median age of around 40, with no significant differences in baseline characteristics. In the parent cohort, roughly 10,000 women aged 18 or older were enrolled in Guanacaste, Costa Rica, during about 1992 to 1995 and were followed for seven years. Quality controls consisted of five blinded duplicates per group, for a total of about 60 samples made up of roughly 50 participants and around ten replicates.

What the study reported, not specific to this receptor: CIN3+ cases had significantly higher TCR repertoire richness than controls across sequencing depths, but evenness did not differ between the groups. Whether associations preceded infection or resulted from infection could not be shown with the cross-sectional design, and effector/memory subsets and HPV-specific T cells were not isolated. Random forest classifiers combining richness and V gene abundances distinguished cases from controls with an estimated AUC of less than 0.9. Because T-cell numbers per sample were unknown, differences in richness could reflect varying T-cell content rather than repertoire biology. TRBV6-7 relative abundance was lower in cases than in controls (about 0.099% versus 0.17%; Bonferroni P = 0.0008).

CDR1 is given as LNHDA and CDR2 as SQIVND, both from the germline V gene (reference sequence). The CDR3 holds 15 amino acids from the cysteine to the phenylalanine. The CDR3 was read in part: 36 bases, with the frame set at base 1. Every participant had a single incident cervical HPV16 infection, and prevalent HPV16 infections were excluded. Cervical HPV DNA was detected with MY09/MY11 PCR, and genotyping was done with dot-blot hybridization. Around 15 mL of heparinized blood were centrifuged, and the buffy coat was split into aliquots, frozen at -30 degrees C, and then kept at -80 degrees C. QIAGEN kits were used to extract genomic DNA from buffy coat specimens. TCR beta CDR3 regions were amplified by multiplex PCR from an average of roughly 1,200 ng genomic DNA per sample using the immunoSEQ assay. Primer bias was corrected in the assay by using a complete synthetic TCR repertoire to establish an amplification baseline. Amplicons were sequenced on the Illumina platform. The original methods were these. Sequences were error-corrected by clustering with frequency ratios and a modified nearest-neighbor algorithm, then analyzed in the immunoSEQ Analyzer with IMGT gene definitions. TCR richness and evenness were averaged over 20 rarefaction repeats at each rarefaction depth, excluding samples with fewer sequences than the depth. Wilcoxon rank sum tests with FDR correction were used to compare relative abundances of V, D and J genes between the groups. Blinded duplicates gave an intraclass correlation of over 90% for TCR richness and an average of about 76% across over 65 gene segments. Imported from immuneACCESS, the table was reduced by TCRdb to in-frame sequences with V and J called. These copies leave out some clones; in studies compared against another copy, an unresolved V gene accounts for under half, and the cause of the remainder is not known. The DNA gave D and trimming, while V, J and clone size come from that table. The sample's table lists a count of 25,000 to 35,000 clones. The ten largest clones take up roughly 16% of the sample.

The sequenced material came from blood buffy coat. The receptor was isolated from a woman between 18 and 70 years old with a cervical HPV16 infection that either progressed to CIN3+ or cleared (not recorded which). The V and J segments used are TRBV19 and TRBJ1-2, with 9 bases aligning to TRBD1. The CDR3 is CASSSGQGSTYDYTF. The CDR3 bases that were read are TGTGCCAGTAGTAGCGGACAGGGGTCCACCTACGAC.